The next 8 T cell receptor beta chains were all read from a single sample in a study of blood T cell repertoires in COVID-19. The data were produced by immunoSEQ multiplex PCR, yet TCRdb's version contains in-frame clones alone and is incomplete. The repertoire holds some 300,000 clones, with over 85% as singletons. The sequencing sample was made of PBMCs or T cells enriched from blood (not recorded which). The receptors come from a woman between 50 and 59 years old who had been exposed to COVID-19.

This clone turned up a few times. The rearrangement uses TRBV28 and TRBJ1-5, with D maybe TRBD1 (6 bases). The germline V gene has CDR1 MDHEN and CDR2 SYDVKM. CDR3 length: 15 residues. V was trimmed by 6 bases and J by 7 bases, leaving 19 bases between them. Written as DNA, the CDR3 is TGTGCCAGCAGCCCCCCGAGGGTGGGGGCGCAGCCCCAGCATTTT. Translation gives CASSPPRVGAQPQHF.

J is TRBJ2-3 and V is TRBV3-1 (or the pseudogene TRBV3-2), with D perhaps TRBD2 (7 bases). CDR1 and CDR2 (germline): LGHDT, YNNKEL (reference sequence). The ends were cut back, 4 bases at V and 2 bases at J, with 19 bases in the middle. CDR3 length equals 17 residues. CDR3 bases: TGTGCCAGCAGCCCCGGAGGTCTACGGGGGGCCACAGATACGCAGTATTTT. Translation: CASSPGGLRGATDTQYF.

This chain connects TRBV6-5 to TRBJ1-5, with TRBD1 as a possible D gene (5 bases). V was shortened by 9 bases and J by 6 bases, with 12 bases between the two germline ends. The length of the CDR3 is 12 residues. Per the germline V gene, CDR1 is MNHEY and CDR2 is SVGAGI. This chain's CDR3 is CARPRGFQPQHF. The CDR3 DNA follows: TGTGCCAGACCTAGGGGTTTTCAGCCCCAGCATTTT.

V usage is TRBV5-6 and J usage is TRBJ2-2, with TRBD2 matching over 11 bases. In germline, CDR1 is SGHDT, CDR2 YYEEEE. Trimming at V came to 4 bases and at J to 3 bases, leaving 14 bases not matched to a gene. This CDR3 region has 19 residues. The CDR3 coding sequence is TGTGCCAGCAGCGTCATAGCGGGGGGGCCCAAGGGAGACACCGGGGAGCTGTTTTTT. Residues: CASSVIAGGPKGDTGELFF. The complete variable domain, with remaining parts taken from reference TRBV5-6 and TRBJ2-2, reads DAGVTQSPTHLIKTRGQQVTLRCSPKSGHDTVSWYQQALGQGPQFIFQYYEEEERQRGNFPDRFSGHQFPNYSSELNVNALLLGDSALYLCASSVIAGGPKGDTGELFFGEGSRLTVL.

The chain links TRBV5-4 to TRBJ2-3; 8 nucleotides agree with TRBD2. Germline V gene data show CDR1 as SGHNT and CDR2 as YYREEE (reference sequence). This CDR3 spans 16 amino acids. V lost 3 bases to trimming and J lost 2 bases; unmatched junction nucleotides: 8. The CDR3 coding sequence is TGTGCCAGCAGCTCTCCGGGACTAGAAGTCACAGATACGCAGTATTTT. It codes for CASSSPGLEVTDTQYF.

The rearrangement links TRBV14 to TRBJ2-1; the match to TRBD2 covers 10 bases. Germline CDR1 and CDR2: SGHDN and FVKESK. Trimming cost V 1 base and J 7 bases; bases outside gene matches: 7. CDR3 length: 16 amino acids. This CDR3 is CASSQVAGGSGNEQFF. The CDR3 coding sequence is TGTGCCAGCAGCCAAGTAGCGGGGGGTAGCGGGAATGAGCAGTTCTTC.

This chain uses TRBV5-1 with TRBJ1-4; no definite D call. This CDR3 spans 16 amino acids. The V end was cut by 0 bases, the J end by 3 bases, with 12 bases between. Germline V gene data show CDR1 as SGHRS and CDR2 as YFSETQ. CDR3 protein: CASSLDLEYSNEKLFF. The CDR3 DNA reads TGCGCCAGCAGCTTGGACCTTGAGTACTCTAATGAAAAACTGTTTTTT.

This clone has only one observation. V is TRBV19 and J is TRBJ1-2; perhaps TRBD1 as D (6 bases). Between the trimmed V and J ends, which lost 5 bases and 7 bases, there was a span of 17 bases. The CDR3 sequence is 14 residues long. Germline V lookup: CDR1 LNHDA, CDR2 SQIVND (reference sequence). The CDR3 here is CASSEDSRVAGYTF. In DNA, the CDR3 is TGTGCCAGTAGTGAGGACAGTCGCGTCGCTGGCTACACCTTC.